The TCR beta chain described here comes from a study of blood T cells in healthy people across ages. As concerns this clonotype: Its antigen is unknown.

Study outcomes and limitations: Total diversity from one million sequenced T cells was likely underestimated.

A J-beta primer mix and a sample-barcoded 5' primer were used in a second PCR of roughly 6 to 12 cycles. Each CDR3 protein gets one entry after TCRdb re-called the 5' RACE reads with MiXCR. The sample carries over a million distinct CDR3 sequences, roughly 59% recorded once. The CDR3 contains 14 residues. The V gene's germline CDR1 is MNHEY and CDR2 SMNVEV (reference sequence). Sequencing was carried out using blood. The sequence was obtained from a man aged 18 to 29 in good health. The chain links TRBV27 to TRBJ2-1; TRBD1 agrees at 7 bases. The DNA end lines up better with TRBJ2-7; the J call may be wrong. The CDR3 nucleotides are TGTGCCAGTCGGCGACAGGGTCAGTACAATGAGCAGTACTTC. It yields the protein CASRRQGQYNEQYF.